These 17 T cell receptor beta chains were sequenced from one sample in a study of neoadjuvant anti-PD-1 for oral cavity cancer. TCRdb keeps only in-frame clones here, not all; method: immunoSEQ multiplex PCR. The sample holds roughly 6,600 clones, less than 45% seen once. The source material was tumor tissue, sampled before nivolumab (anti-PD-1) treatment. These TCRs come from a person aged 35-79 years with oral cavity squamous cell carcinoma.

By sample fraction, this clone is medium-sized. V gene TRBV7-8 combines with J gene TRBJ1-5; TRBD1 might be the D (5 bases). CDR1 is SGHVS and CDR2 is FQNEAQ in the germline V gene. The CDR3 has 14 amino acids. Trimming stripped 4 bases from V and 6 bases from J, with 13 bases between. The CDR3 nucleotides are TGTGCCAGCAGCTCCCGCGGGGGAGGTCAGCCCCAGCATTTT. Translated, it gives CASSSRGGGQPQHF.

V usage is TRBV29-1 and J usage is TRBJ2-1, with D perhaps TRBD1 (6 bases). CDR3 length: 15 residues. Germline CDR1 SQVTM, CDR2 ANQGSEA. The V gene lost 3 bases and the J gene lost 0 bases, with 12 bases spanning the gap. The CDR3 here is CSVEGAGLSYNEQFF. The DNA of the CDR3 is TGCAGCGTTGAGGGGGCAGGCCTCTCCTACAATGAGCAGTTCTTC.

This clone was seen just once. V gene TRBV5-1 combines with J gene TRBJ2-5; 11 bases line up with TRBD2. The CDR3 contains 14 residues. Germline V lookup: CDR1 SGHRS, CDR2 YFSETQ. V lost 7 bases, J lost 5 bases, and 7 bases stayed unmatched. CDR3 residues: CASGSSGGRETQYF. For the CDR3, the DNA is TGCGCCAGCGGATCTAGCGGGGGGAGGGAGACCCAGTACTTC.

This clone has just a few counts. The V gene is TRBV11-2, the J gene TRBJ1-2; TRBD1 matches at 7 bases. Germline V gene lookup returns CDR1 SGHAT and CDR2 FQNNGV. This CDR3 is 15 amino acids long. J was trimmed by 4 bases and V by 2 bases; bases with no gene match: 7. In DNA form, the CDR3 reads TGTGCCAGCAGCTTATCCTCCGGGACAGCCTATGGCTACACCTTC. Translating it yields CASSLSSGTAYGYTF.

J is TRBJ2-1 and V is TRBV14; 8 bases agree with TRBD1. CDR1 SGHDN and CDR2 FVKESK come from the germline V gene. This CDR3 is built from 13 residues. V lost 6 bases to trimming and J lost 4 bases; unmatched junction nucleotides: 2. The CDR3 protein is CASSRDRYNEQFF. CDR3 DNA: TGTGCCAGCAGTCGGGACAGGTACAATGAGCAGTTCTTC.

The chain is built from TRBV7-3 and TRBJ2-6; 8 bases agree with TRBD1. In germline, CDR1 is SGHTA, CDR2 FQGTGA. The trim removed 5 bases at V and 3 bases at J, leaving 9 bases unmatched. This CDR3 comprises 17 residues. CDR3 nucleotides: TGTGCCAGCAGCGTTTGGGACAGGTTGAGTGGGGCCAACGTCCTGACTTTC. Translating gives CASSVWDRLSGANVLTF.

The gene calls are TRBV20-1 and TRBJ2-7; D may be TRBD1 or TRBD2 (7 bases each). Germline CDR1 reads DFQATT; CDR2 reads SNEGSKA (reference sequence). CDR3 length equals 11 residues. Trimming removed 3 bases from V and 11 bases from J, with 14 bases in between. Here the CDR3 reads CSARGQRDEYF. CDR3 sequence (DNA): TGCAGTGCTAGGGGACAGCGGGACGAGTACTTC.

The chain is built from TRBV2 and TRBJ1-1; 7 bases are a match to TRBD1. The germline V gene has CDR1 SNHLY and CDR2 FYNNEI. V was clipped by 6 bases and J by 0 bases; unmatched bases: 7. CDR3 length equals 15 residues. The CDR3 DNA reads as TGTGCCAGCAGCTCAAACAGGGGATTGAACACTGAAGCTTTCTTT. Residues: CASSSNRGLNTEAFF.

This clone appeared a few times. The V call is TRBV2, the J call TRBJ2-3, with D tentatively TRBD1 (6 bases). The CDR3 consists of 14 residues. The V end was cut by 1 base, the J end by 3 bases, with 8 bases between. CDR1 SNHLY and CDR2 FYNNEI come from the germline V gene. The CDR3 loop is CASSEGTATDTQYF. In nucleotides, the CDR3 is TGTGCCAGCAGTGAAGGGACAGCGACAGATACGCAGTATTTT.

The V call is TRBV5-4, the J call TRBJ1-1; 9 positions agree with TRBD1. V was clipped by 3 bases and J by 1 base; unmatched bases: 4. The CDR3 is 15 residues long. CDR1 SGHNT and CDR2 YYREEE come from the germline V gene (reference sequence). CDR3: CASSSWDRENTEAFF. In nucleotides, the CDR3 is TGTGCCAGCAGCTCCTGGGACAGGGAGAACACTGAAGCTTTCTTT. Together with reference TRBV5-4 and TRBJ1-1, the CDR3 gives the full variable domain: ETGVTQSPTHLIKTRGQQVTLRCSSQSGHNTVSWYQQALGQGPQFIFQYYREEENGRGNFPPRFSGLQFPNYSSELNVNALELDDSALYLCASSSWDRENTEAFFGQGTRLTVV.

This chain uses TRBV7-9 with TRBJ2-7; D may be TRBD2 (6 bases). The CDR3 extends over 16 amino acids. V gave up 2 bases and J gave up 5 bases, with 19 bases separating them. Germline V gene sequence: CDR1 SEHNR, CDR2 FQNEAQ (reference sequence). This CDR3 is CASSLPQMAGFDEQYF. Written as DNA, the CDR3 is TGTGCCAGCAGCTTACCCCAGATGGCGGGGTTCGACGAGCAGTACTTC.

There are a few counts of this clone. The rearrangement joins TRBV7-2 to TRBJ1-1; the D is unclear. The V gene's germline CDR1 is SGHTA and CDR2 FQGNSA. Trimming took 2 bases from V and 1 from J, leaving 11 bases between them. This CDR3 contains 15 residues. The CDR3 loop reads CASSLPSQRNTEAFF. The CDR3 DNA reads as TGTGCCAGCAGCTTACCCTCACAGCGGAACACTGAAGCTTTCTTT.

As DNA, the CDR3 is TGCAGCGTTGAGGGGCGGGATTTGGGGACTGGATACGAGCAGTACTTC. Protein: CSVEGRDLGTGYEQYF. The J gene is TRBJ2-7, the V gene TRBV29-1, with D possibly TRBD2 on 6 matching bases. Trimming took off 3 bases at V and 4 bases at J, with 22 bases between the two ends. The CDR3 has 16 amino acids. Germline CDR1 is SQVTM and CDR2 is ANQGSEA.

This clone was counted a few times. In DNA form, the CDR3 reads TGTGCCAGCAGCCGGGGACTAGCGGGGGAGACCCAGTACTTC. Its protein is CASSRGLAGETQYF. The chain joins TRBV7-2 to TRBJ2-5, with TRBD2 matching over 13 bases. The CDR3 covers 14 residues. Germline-derived CDR1 and CDR2 are SGHTA and FQGNSA. After removal of 5 bases from V and 5 bases from J, the junction contained 2 bases not matched to a gene.

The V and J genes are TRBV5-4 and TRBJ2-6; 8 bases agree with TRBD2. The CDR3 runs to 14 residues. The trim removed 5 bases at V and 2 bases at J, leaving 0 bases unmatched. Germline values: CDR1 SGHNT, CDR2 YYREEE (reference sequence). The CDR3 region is CASRREAGANVLTF. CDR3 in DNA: TGTGCCAGCAGGCGGGAGGCTGGGGCCAACGTCCTGACTTTC.

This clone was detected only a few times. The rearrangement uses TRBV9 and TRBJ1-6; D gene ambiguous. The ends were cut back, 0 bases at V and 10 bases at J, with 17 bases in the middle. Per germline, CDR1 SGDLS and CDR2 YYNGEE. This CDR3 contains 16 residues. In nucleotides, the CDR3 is TGTGCCAGCAGCGTAGCCTCGCATGGAGGAGAATCACCCCTCCACTTT. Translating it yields CASSVASHGGESPLHF.

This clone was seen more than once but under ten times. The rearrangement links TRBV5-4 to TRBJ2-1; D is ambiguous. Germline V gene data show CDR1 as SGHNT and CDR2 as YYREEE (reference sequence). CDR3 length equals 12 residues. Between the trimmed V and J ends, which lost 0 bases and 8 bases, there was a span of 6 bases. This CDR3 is CASSLEGYEQFF. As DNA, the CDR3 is TGTGCCAGCAGCTTGGAGGGTTATGAGCAGTTCTTC.